A selection of T cell receptor beta chains follows, all from one sample in a study of T cell changes during pregnancy in multiple sclerosis. Produced via immunoSEQ multiplex PCR; TCRdb's table is partial and in-frame only. The sample consists of some 40,000 clones, around nine tenths of them appearing once. Source: CD4+ T cells from peripheral blood mononuclear cells, taken in the first trimester of pregnancy. The receptors here all came from a female donor with multiple sclerosis, enrolled in a pregnancy study. The CDR3 runs from the conserved cysteine through the conserved F or W. The order of the fields is J gene, V gene, CDR3 protein.

TRBJ2-7 | TRBV28 | CASSLRFREYEQYF
TRBJ1-1 | TRBV7-3 | CASSQQGHTEAFF
TRBJ2-3 | TRBV10-3 | CAISDPSLPDTQYF
TRBJ1-1 | TRBV6-6 | CASSYSDRKNTEAFF
TRBJ2-1 | TRBV5-1 | CASSLVTSGGNEQFF
TRBJ2-1 | TRBV5-1 | CASSLELTSTYNEQFF
TRBJ2-7 | TRBV7-6 | CASSLDAGGYEQYF
TRBJ1-4 | TRBV9 | CASSAETGRNEKLFF
TRBJ2-1 | TRBV19 | CASSTREREGGIEQFF
TRBJ2-1 | TRBV7-8 | CASRTGRSSYNEQFF
TRBJ2-1 | TRBV4-3 | CASSQSTTGAAAMAFF
TRBJ1-5 | TRBV28 | CASSFLGAGDSNQPQHF
TRBJ1-2 | TRBV11-2 | CASSSYTGRPADGYTF
TRBJ1-1 | TRBV9 | CASSGQAVNTEAFF
TRBJ1-1 | TRBV5-6 | CASTQPGITEAFF
TRBJ1-2 | TRBV19 | CASTDRRFYGYTF
TRBJ2-7 | TRBV27 | CASSLTGVVNEQYF
TRBJ2-7 | TRBV28 | CASTLPGTGYYEQYF
TRBJ2-4 | TRBV5-1 | CASSLRGQGNGIQYF
TRBJ1-5 | TRBV6-5 | CASSYSGGSQPQHF
TRBJ2-2 | TRBV7-2 | CASTLGQGSTGELFF
TRBJ2-3 | TRBV7-9 | CASSLGAGADTQYF
TRBJ2-1 | TRBV6-1 | CASSGDRVGEQFF
TRBJ2-7 | TRBV5-1 | CASSPQGAAYEQYF
TRBJ2-7 | TRBV5-1 | CASSTTGTGYEQYF
TRBJ1-2 | TRBV5-4 | CASSGGQAATYGYTF
TRBJ1-5 | TRBV30 | CAWSVPHGSSNQPQHF
TRBJ1-2 | TRBV30 | CAWTGGLRNYGYTF
TRBJ1-6 | TRBV7-9 | CASSFGQGFYNSPLHF
TRBJ1-1 | TRBV18 | CASSPSGTGMNTEAFF
TRBJ2-3 | TRBV11-2 | CASSFQLAGGTDTQYF
TRBJ2-1 | TRBV7-2 | CASSLGGRGDEQFF
TRBJ1-2 | TRBV7-2 | CASSSQGFGGYTF
TRBJ1-4 | TRBV30 | CAWQEGSLNEKLFF
TRBJ2-3 | TRBV5-1 | CASSPGTRTDTQYF
TRBJ1-2 | TRBV27 | CASSFLDNYGYTF
TRBJ2-2 | TRBV5-1 | CASSLDTRNTGELFF
TRBJ2-2 | TRBV28 | CASSFPQGADRTGELFF
TRBJ1-2 | TRBV10-3 | CAIRPNSGNYGYTF
TRBJ2-3 | TRBV12-2 | CASRFLAGGSTDTQYF
TRBJ2-1 | TRBV7-2 | CASSLLGLANSKVYNEQFF
TRBJ2-7 | TRBV5-5 | CASSPTGTGAYEQYF
TRBJ2-5 | TRBV7-9 | CASSLKQHQETQYF
TRBJ2-7 | TRBV4-1 | CASRGPGTGNYEQYF
TRBJ1-1 | TRBV7-9 | CASSRAGRNTEAFF